The clone carrying this TCR beta chain was seen just once. Its antigen is undetermined. This entry belongs to a study of T cells after posttransplantation cyclophosphamide. V shed 6 bases, J shed 6 bases, and the junction held 9 bases outside the gene matches. The CDR3 is 15 residues long. Germline V gives CDR1 SNHLY, CDR2 FYNNEI. Study-level points and caveats: Skin or GI-infiltrating T cells shared few TRB sequences with blood. Donor CD8+ memory clones often dominated recipient blood repertoires at later times.

Repertoires were generated with immunoSEQ multiplex PCR, while TCRdb's copy carries only in-frame clones and drops some. Among 50,000 to 65,000 clones listed, about 86% were seen once. The sequenced sample was PBMCs. V usage is TRBV2 and J usage is TRBJ2-1; 9 nucleotides align to TRBD1. This receptor was identified in a man between 25 and 39 years old with a blood cancer, CMV-positive, and with a related stem cell donor. The CDR3, as DNA: TGTGCCAGCAGACCGCGGGACAGGGCAGGCAATGAGCAGTTCTTC. Translated: CASRPRDRAGNEQFF.